This T cell receptor (beta chain) was identified in a study of monozygotic twins with inflammatory bowel disease. Study results and caveats: IBD patients shared fewer clonotypes with others than healthy twins, especially with disease activity.

As for this clonotype: The antigen is undetermined.

TCRdb reprocessed the 5' RACE reads, with one entry per CDR3 protein and no DNA. The sample data list 350,000 to 500,000 distinct CDR3 sequences. The CDR3 loop spans 15 amino acids. Germline CDR1 KGHSH, CDR2 LQKENI. Sequences were obtained from blood. The receptor was isolated from a human donor with ulcerative colitis or Crohn's disease, or a healthy co-twin of an affected twin (not recorded which). The chain combines TRBV18 with TRBJ1-2; TCRdb indicates TRBD1, and absent DNA this call remains unverified. The CDR3 region is CASSPQPTVGYGYTF.